This T cell receptor (beta chain) was sequenced in a study of T-cell memory formation after mild COVID-19. Details on this clonotype: Its specificity is unknown.

Findings and caveats of the study: Of the contracting clones, CD4+ ones lay mainly in CM and EM, and CD8+ ones in EMRA. CD4+ bias marked clones expanding day 15 to 37, unlike balanced contracting clones.

A 5'RACE reaction primed in the constant segment made cDNA libraries of TCR alpha and TCR beta, and these carried sample barcodes and UMIs. TCRdb used MiXCR to reprocess the 5' RACE reads, holding one entry per CDR3 protein. The data show hundreds of thousands of distinct CDR3 sequences, about 20% seen once. Sequencing used PBMCs or a T cell subset sorted from them (not recorded which). This TCR was sampled from an adult woman who had mild COVID-19 (a few samples of this study predate the infection). Cell type and time point are not known.

Here the CDR3 DNA reads TGTGCCAGCAGCCCTACGAGGAATGAAAAACTGTTTTTT. This sequence encodes CASSPTRNEKLFF. The chain couples TRBV3-1 to TRBJ1-4; D gene uncertain. Per germline, CDR1 LGHDT and CDR2 YNNKEL (reference sequence). This CDR3 contains 13 residues. V gave up 4 bases and J gave up 5 bases, with 8 bases separating them.